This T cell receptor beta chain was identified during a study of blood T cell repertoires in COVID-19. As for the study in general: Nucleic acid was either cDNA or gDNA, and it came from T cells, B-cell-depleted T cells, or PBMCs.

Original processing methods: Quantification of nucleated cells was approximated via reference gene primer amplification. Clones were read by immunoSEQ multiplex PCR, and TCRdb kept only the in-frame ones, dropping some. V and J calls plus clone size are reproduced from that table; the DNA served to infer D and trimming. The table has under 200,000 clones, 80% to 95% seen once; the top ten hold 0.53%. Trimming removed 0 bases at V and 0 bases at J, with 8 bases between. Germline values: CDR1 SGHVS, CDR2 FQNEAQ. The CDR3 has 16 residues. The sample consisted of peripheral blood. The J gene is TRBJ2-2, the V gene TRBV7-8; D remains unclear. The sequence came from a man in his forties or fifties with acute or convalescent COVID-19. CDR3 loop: CASSLARGPNTGELFF. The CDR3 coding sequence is TGTGCCAGCAGCTTAGCACGAGGCCCGAACACCGGGGAGCTGTTTTTT.